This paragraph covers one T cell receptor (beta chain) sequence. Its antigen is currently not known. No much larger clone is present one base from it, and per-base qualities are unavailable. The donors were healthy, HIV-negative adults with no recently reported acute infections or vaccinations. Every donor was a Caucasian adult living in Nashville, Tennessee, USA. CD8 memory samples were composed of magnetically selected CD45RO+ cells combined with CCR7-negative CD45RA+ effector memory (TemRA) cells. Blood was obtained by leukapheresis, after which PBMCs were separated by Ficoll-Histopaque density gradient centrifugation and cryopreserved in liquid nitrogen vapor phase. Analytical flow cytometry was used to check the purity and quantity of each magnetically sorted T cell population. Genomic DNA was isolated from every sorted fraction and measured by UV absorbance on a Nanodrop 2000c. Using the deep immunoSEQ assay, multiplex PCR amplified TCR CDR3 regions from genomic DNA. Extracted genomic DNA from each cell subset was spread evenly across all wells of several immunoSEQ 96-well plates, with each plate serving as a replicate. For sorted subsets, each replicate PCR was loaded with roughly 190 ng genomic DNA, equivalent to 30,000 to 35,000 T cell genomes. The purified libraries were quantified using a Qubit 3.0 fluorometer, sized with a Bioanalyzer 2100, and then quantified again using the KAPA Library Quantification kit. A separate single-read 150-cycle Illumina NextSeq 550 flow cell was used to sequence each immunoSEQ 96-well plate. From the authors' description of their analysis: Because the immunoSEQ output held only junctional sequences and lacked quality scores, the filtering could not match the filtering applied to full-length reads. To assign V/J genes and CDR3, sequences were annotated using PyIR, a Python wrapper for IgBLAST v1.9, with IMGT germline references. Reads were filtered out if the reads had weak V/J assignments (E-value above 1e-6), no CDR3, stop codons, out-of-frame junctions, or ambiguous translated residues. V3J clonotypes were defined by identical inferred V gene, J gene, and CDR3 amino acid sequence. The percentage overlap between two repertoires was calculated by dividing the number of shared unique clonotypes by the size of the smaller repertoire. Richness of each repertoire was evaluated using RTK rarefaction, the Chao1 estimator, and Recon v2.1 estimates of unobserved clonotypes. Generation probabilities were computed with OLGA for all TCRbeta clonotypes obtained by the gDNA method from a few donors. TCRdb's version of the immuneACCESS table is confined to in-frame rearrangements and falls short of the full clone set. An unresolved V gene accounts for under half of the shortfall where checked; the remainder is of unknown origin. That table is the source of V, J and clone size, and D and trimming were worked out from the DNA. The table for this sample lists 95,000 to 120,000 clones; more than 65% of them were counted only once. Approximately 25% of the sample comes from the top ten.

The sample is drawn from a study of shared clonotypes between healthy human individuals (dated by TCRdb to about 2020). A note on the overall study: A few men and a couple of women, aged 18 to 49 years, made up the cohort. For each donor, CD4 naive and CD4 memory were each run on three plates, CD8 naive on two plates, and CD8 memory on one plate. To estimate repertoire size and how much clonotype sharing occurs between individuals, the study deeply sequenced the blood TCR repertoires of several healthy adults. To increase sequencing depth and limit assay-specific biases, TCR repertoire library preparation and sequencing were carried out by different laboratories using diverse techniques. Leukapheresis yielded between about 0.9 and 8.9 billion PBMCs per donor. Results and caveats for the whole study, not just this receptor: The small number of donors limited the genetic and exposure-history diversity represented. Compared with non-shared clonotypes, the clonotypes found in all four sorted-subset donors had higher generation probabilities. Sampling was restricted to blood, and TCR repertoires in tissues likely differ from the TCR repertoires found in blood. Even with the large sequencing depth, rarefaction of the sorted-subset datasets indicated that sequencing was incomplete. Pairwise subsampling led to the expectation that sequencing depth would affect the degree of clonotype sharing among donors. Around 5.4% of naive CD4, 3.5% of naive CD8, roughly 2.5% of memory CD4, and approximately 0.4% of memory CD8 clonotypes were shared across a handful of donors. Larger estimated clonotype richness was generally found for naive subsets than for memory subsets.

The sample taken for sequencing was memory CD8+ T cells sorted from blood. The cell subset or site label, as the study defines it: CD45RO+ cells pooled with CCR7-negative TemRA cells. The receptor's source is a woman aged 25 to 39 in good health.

The CDR3 amino acid sequence is: CASSLEAGTGIYEQYF. The DNA sequence is given as TGTGCCAGCAGCTTAGAAGCCGGGACAGGGATCTACGAGCAGTACTTC. The V and J segments used are TRBV7-8 and TRBJ2-5; TRBD1 matches 9 bases in the middle. The DNA end favors TRBJ2-7, so the J call may be wrong. The CDR3 runs 16 residues from the cysteine to the phenylalanine. Only the CDR3 part of the read is kept: 48 bases, read in frame from the first base. CDR1 SGHVS and CDR2 FQNEAQ are derived from the germline V gene.